One sample yielded the 21 T cell receptor beta chains listed below, sequenced in a study of OX40 agonist ivuxolimab in advanced cancers. Only in-frame clones appear in the TCRdb table, and some are missing; sequencing was by immunoSEQ multiplex PCR. Altogether tens of thousands of clones are present, approximately 85% being singletons, with the ten largest covering under 2%. The specimen was CD4+ or CD8+ T cells sorted from blood, collected in a trial of the OX40 agonist ivuxolimab. Receptors were obtained from an adult with an advanced solid tumor such as melanoma, head and neck, liver or kidney cancer.

This rearrangement joins TRBV30 to TRBJ1-2; 10 bases fit TRBD1. The CDR3 spans 14 residues. Germline-derived CDR1 and CDR2 are GTSNPN and SVGIG (reference sequence). Trimming took 3 bases from V and 8 from J; bases not matched to a gene: 9. CDR3 protein: CAWSITGTGEGYTF. In DNA form, the CDR3 reads TGTGCCTGGAGCATTACCGGGACAGGGGAAGGCTACACCTTC.

The chain has TRBV19 and TRBJ1-1; tentative D call: TRBD1 (5 bases). V was shortened by 8 bases and J by 12 bases, with 22 bases between the two germline ends. Germline V lookup: CDR1 LNHDA, CDR2 SQIVND (reference sequence). The CDR3 is made up of 13 amino acids. The CDR3 region has the DNA TGTGCCAGTTCGAACAGAGAGTGGGGGGGGACTTTCTTT. Amino acids: CASSNREWGGTFF.

The chain has TRBV4-1 and TRBJ2-7; possibly TRBD2 for D (6 bases). Germline-derived CDR1 and CDR2 are MGHRA and YSYEKL. The CDR3 totals 15 residues. Trimming left V 5 bases short and J 7 bases short, with 21 bases between. The DNA for the CDR3 is TGCGCCAGCAGCAGGGAAATAGCGGAGCCGACGGAGCAGTACTTC. This sequence encodes CASSREIAEPTEQYF.

This sequence joins TRBV19 and TRBJ2-2; TRBD1 matches at 9 bases. The CDR3 contains 15 residues. Trimming cost V 4 bases and J 5 bases; bases outside gene matches: 5. Germline assignment: CDR1 LNHDA and CDR2 SQIVND (reference sequence). CDR3 in amino acids: CASSKRTGDTGELFF. CDR3 nucleotide sequence: TGTGCCAGTAGTAAGAGGACAGGGGATACCGGGGAGCTGTTTTTT.

The table lists this clone with a count of one. V is TRBV6-6 and J is TRBJ1-3; 7 bases line up with TRBD1. V was pared by 6 bases and J by 4 bases, with 6 bases of the junction left unmatched. Germline V gives CDR1 MNHNY, CDR2 SVGAGI (reference sequence). This CDR3 spans 14 amino acids. CDR3 protein: CASSTGASGNTIYF. The CDR3 bases are TGTGCCAGCAGCACAGGGGCGTCGGGAAACACCATATATTTT.

In this sample, this clone turned up once. J is TRBJ2-5 and V is TRBV4-3, with D perhaps TRBD1 (5 bases). Per the germline V gene, CDR1 is LGHNA and CDR2 is YSLEER. This CDR3 is 15 amino acids long. The V end lost 1 base, the J end lost 5 bases, and 14 bases lay between the germline ends. The CDR3 region has the DNA TGCGCCAGCAGCCAAGTATCCGGACCAGGGGAGACCCAGTACTTC. This translates into CASSQVSGPGETQYF.

V usage is TRBV7-2 and J usage is TRBJ1-1, with D perhaps matching TRBD1 (6 bases). V shed 1 base and J shed 3 bases, with 9 bases lying between them. In germline, CDR1 is SGHTA, CDR2 FQGNSA. This CDR3 comprises 14 residues. The CDR3 reads CASSLEGGDTEAFF. In DNA, the CDR3 is TGTGCCAGCAGCTTAGAAGGGGGTGACACTGAAGCTTTCTTT.

The gene calls are TRBV28 and TRBJ2-1; TRBD1 agrees at 10 bases. Germline V gene data show CDR1 as MDHEN and CDR2 as SYDVKM. V lost 4 bases, J lost 4 bases, and 7 bases stayed unmatched. The CDR3 covers 16 residues. The DNA for the CDR3 is TGTGCCAGCAGTTCCGGGACAGGGGCGGGGTACAATGAGCAGTTCTTC. This codes for CASSSGTGAGYNEQFF.

The chain joins TRBV28 to TRBJ1-2; D remains ambiguous. Trimming shortened V by 7 bases and J by 4 bases, and 10 bases separated the two germline ends. The V gene's germline CDR1 is MDHEN and CDR2 SYDVKM. This CDR3 comprises 12 residues. CDR3 protein: CASTEDVYGYTF. The CDR3 DNA reads as TGTGCCAGCACCGAGGATGTCTATGGCTACACCTTC.

The chain recombines TRBV6-5 with TRBJ1-1, with D uncertain. V was clipped by 3 bases and J by 1 base, with 12 bases between them. This CDR3 spans 15 amino acids. CDR1 is MNHEY and CDR2 is SVGAGI in the germline V gene. The CDR3 here is CASSYGYESNTEAFF. The CDR3 coding sequence is TGTGCCAGCAGTTATGGCTACGAATCGAACACTGAAGCTTTCTTT.

The chain has TRBV18 and TRBJ2-2; D unclear. CDR3 length: 12 residues. The V gene's germline CDR1 is KGHSH and CDR2 LQKENI. V lost 5 bases and J 5 bases, leaving 6 bases between the germline ends. CDR3 nucleotide sequence: TGTGCCAGCTCAGAGAGGACCGGGGAGCTGTTTTTT. It codes for CASSERTGELFF.

The J gene is TRBJ1-1, the V gene TRBV7-4; D is unresolved. This CDR3 spans 15 amino acids. V was shortened by 6 bases and J by 0 bases, with 14 bases between the two germline ends. In germline, CDR1 is SGHVT, CDR2 SQSDAQ. The CDR3 here is CASSSSTTLNTEAFF. Here the CDR3 DNA reads TGTGCCAGCAGTTCATCGACAACCCTGAACACTGAAGCTTTCTTT.

The V gene is TRBV28, the J gene TRBJ1-4, with a tentative D call TRBD1 (5 bases). V was pared by 8 bases and J by 0 bases, with 13 bases between. The CDR3 has 15 amino acids. Germline V gene lookup returns CDR1 MDHEN and CDR2 SYDVKM. The CDR3 DNA follows: TGTGCCAGCGCCACAATGGGGCCAACTAATGAAAAACTGTTTTTT. Encoded protein: CASATMGPTNEKLFF.

V usage is TRBV19 and J usage is TRBJ2-1, with 9 bases matching TRBD2. The length of the CDR3 is 15 residues. Germline loops: CDR1 LNHDA, CDR2 SQIVND (reference sequence). With 4 bases clipped from V and 4 bases from J, the junction kept 5 bases outside the gene matches. The CDR3 DNA reads TGTGCCAGTAGTACCGGACTAGCGACGTACAATGAGCAGTTCTTC. This translates into CASSTGLATYNEQFF.

This clone was seen a few times. This chain joins TRBV29-1 and TRBJ1-1; 7 bases fit TRBD1. Germline V gene sequence: CDR1 SQVTM, CDR2 ANQGSEA. The CDR3 contains 16 residues. The ends lost 4 bases at V and 4 bases at J; junction bases unmatched: 15. The CDR3 DNA reads TGCAGCGTTGGCACAGGGGCCGCTCTGGGGGCCACTGAAGCTTTCTTT. Translation gives CSVGTGAALGATEAFF.

The rearrangement links TRBV5-4 to TRBJ1-4; TRBD1 matches 7 bases. Losses at the gene ends were 5 bases for V and 8 bases for J; bases not matched to a gene: 12. Germline-derived CDR1 and CDR2 are SGHNT and YYREEE (reference sequence). This CDR3 has 15 residues. DNA for the CDR3: TGTGCCAGCAGTCGACAGGGAGCCGGGGAAGAAAAACTGTTTTTT. This gives the protein CASSRQGAGEEKLFF.

The chain employs TRBV28 and TRBJ1-2; D gene unclear. CDR1 MDHEN and CDR2 SYDVKM come from the germline V gene. The CDR3 is 14 residues long. Trimming took 5 bases from V and 4 from J, leaving 14 bases between them. The CDR3 nucleotides are TGTGCCAGCAGTCTGGTAGAGAAGGGCTATGGCTACACCTTC. This translates into CASSLVEKGYGYTF.

The rearrangement joins TRBV7-9 to TRBJ1-3; no clear D. The CDR3 contains 12 residues. Germline V gene lookup returns CDR1 SEHNR and CDR2 FQNEAQ (reference sequence). V was pared by 3 bases and J by 8 bases, with 8 bases between. This chain's CDR3 is CASSFLGDTIYF. In DNA, the CDR3 is TGTGCCAGCAGCTTTCTAGGAGACACCATATATTTT. The full variable domain, completed using reference TRBV7-9 and TRBJ1-3, is DTGVSQNPRHKITKRGQNVTFRCDPISEHNRLYWYRQTLGQGPEFLTYFQNEAQLEKSRLLSDRFSAERPKGSFSTLEIQRTEQGDSAMYLCASSFLGDTIYFGEGSWLTVV.

The chain has TRBV5-4 and TRBJ2-7; D gene ambiguous. This CDR3 has 13 residues. Trimming took 2 bases from V and 2 from J, leaving 8 bases between them. The germline V gene encodes CDR1 SGHNT and CDR2 YYREEE (reference sequence). The CDR3: CASSLDTAYEQYF. The CDR3, as DNA: TGTGCCAGCAGCTTAGACACAGCCTACGAGCAGTACTTC.

V and J are TRBV18 and TRBJ2-2; D might be TRBD1 (6 bases). This CDR3 has 16 residues. Trimming shortened V by 5 bases and J by 0 bases, and 13 bases separated the two germline ends. The germline V gene encodes CDR1 KGHSH and CDR2 LQKENI. The CDR3: CASSTGITSNTGELFF. Here the CDR3 DNA reads TGTGCCAGCTCAACAGGGATTACATCGAACACCGGGGAGCTGTTTTTT.

J is TRBJ2-7 and V is TRBV7-2; 7 bases align to TRBD2. The germline gives CDR1 SGHTA, CDR2 FQGNSA. J was trimmed by 0 bases and V by 1 base; bases with no gene match: 6. The CDR3 is made up of 16 amino acids. CDR3: CASSLDTGGTSYEQYF. The CDR3 coding sequence is TGTGCCAGCAGCTTAGATACGGGGGGAACCTCCTACGAGCAGTACTTC. The whole variable domain, remainder taken from reference TRBV7-2 and TRBJ2-7, is GAGVSQSPSNKVTEKGKDVELRCDPISGHTALYWYRQSLGQGLEFLIYFQGNSAPDKSGLPSDRFSAERTGGSVSTLTIQRTQQEDSAVYLCASSLDTGGTSYEQYFGPGTRLTVT.